This T cell receptor (beta chain) came from a study of cytomegalovirus exposure and HLA in healthy donors. CDR3 size: 14 residues. V lost 4 bases, J lost 3 bases, and 9 bases lay in between. The germline V gene has CDR1 KGHSH and CDR2 LQKENI. The PCR employed 60 Vbeta primers together with 13 Jbeta primers. Produced via immunoSEQ multiplex PCR; TCRdb's table is partial and in-frame only. Here the sample spans some 220,000 clones, roughly 78% being singletons. J is TRBJ1-4 and V is TRBV18, with a tentative D call TRBD1 (5 bases). Sequencing was carried out using PBMCs. This sequence originates from a boy aged 5-17 years in good health and CMV-seronegative. CDR3: CASSQGMANEKLFF. CDR3 DNA: TGTGCCAGCTCACAGGGGATGGCTAATGAAAAACTGTTTTTT. The full variable domain, with the rest looked up from reference TRBV18 and TRBJ1-4, is NAGVMQNPRHLVRRRGQEARLRCSPMKGHSHVYWYRQLPEEGLKFMVYLQKENIIDESGMPKERFSAEFPKEGPSILRIQQVVRGDSAAYFCASSQGMANEKLFFGSGTQLSVL.